This T cell receptor beta chain appears in the sequencing data of a study of cytomegalovirus exposure and HLA in healthy donors. The CDR3 has 14 residues. The J segment lost 3 bases and the V segment lost 5 bases, leaving 5 bases of the junction unmatched. The germline V gene encodes CDR1 MGHRA and CDR2 YSYEKL. 60 Vbeta and 13 Jbeta primers were used in PCR. Clones were read by immunoSEQ multiplex PCR, and TCRdb kept only the in-frame ones, dropping some. This sample carries some 180,000 clones, roughly 85% of them seen once, and the ten largest clones take 2.5% to 3%. A note on this clone: As yet, its antigen is unknown.

General study points: Apparent HLA restriction characterized most CMV-associated TCR beta chains in a later analysis.

This chain links TRBV4-1 with TRBJ2-7, with 9 bases fitting TRBD1. This TCR derives from a man aged 25 to 45 in good health and CMV-seropositive. Input material: PBMCs. The CDR3 sequence is CASSVPGQGYEQYF. CDR3 sequence (DNA): TGCGCCAGCAGCGTACCGGGACAGGGCTACGAGCAGTACTTC.